The 27 T cell receptor beta chains in this list originate from one sample, sequenced in a study of T cells in localized non-small cell lung cancer. The table came from immunoSEQ multiplex PCR; TCRdb's copy has only in-frame clones and leaves some out. The sample includes roughly 14,000 clones, around 87% seen only once; the top ten take roughly a quarter. This material consisted of peripheral blood mononuclear cells, taken before any cancer treatment. All receptors derive from a male donor at least 60 years old with stage II lung adenocarcinoma.

The CDR3 reads CASTGRGGSGTGELFF. Written as DNA, the CDR3 is TGTGCCAGCACTGGGCGTGGCGGGAGCGGTACCGGGGAGCTGTTTTTT. V usage is TRBV9 and J usage is TRBJ2-2; 7 bases fit TRBD2. The germline CDR1 and CDR2 sequences are SGDLS and YYNGEE. The CDR3 runs 16 residues. Trimming removed 6 bases from V and 5 bases from J; junction bases left unmatched: 13.

This chain uses TRBV4-3 with TRBJ2-2, with D possibly matching TRBD2 (5 bases). V gave up 0 bases and J gave up 3 bases, with 8 bases separating them. The CDR3 sequence is 15 residues long. Germline V gene sequence: CDR1 LGHNA, CDR2 YSLEER. CDR3 protein: CASSQDPGYTGELFF. CDR3 bases: TGCGCCAGCAGCCAAGATCCGGGGTACACCGGGGAGCTGTTTTTT.

CDR3 loop: CASSIGGGVRKEVFF. The DNA of the CDR3 is TGTGCCAGTAGTATAGGCGGGGGGGTAAGGAAAGAGGTCTTCTTC. V usage is TRBV19 and J usage is TRBJ2-1; 9 positions match TRBD2. This CDR3 is built from 15 residues. CDR1 and CDR2 from the germline V gene are LNHDA and SQIVND (reference sequence). V shed 1 base, J shed 16 bases, and the junction held 14 bases outside the gene matches.

The sample holds one count of this clone. The chain combines TRBV7-9 with TRBJ2-2, with TRBD1 matching over 8 bases. The V gene end was trimmed by 5 bases and the J gene end by 7 bases; junction bases not matched to a gene: 9. The germline V gene has CDR1 SEHNR and CDR2 FQNEAQ (reference sequence). This CDR3 is built from 15 residues. The CDR3 loop reads CASSRQGFEDGELFF. The CDR3 DNA reads as TGTGCCAGCAGCCGACAGGGGTTCGAGGACGGGGAGCTGTTTTTT.

The V call is TRBV9, the J call TRBJ1-1, with 7 bases fitting TRBD1. Looked up from germline, CDR1 is SGDLS and CDR2 is YYNGEE. Trimming took 3 bases from V and 6 from J; bases not matched to a gene: 11. The CDR3 extends over 15 amino acids. The CDR3 loop reads CASSGNDRVRAEAFF. CDR3 coding DNA: TGTGCCAGCAGCGGGAATGACAGGGTTAGGGCTGAAGCTTTCTTT.

The chain joins TRBV7-3 to TRBJ2-7; 8 nucleotides match TRBD2. The trim removed 2 bases at V and 5 bases at J, leaving 8 bases unmatched. Germline CDR1 reads SGHTA; CDR2 reads FQGTGA. The CDR3 contains 15 residues. CDR3 amino acids: CASSLGGTRQHEQYF. The CDR3 coding sequence is TGTGCCAGCAGCTTAGGCGGGACTAGACAACACGAGCAGTACTTC.

The genes are TRBV4-1 and TRBJ2-1, with a tentative D call TRBD2 (5 bases). The CDR3 consists of 13 residues. The ends were cut back, 2 bases at V and 9 bases at J, with 11 bases in the middle. In germline, CDR1 is MGHRA, CDR2 YSYEKL. The chain's CDR3 is CASSQMSGSEQFF. CDR3 nucleotides: TGCGCCAGCAGCCAAATGTCGGGGAGTGAGCAGTTCTTC.

The chain uses TRBV28 and TRBJ2-7; 9 bases map to TRBD2. The junction had 17 bases not matched to a gene; V was cut back by 7 bases and J by 4 bases. The germline V gene encodes CDR1 MDHEN and CDR2 SYDVKM. The CDR3 is 17 amino acids. DNA of the CDR3: TGTGCCAGCATTTTTCAGGGTAGCGGGAGTCGTAAATACGAGCAGTACTTC. It translates to CASIFQGSGSRKYEQYF.

The rearrangement joins TRBV25-1 to TRBJ2-3; 7 bases are a match to TRBD2. Germline CDR1 reads MGHDK; CDR2 reads SYGVNS. J gave up 6 bases and V 3 bases, and 12 bases lay outside the gene matches. The CDR3 contains 16 residues. CDR3 sequence: CASSDRTSDPRDTQYF. The DNA of the CDR3 is TGTGCCAGCAGTGACCGAACTAGCGACCCTAGGGATACGCAGTATTTT.

CDR3 bases: TGTGCCAGCAGTGTACAGGGGAGGACTAATGAAAAACTGTTTTTT. Translated, it gives CASSVQGRTNEKLFF. This chain links TRBV6-6 with TRBJ1-4; 7 positions match TRBD1. The junction had 5 bases not matched to a gene; V was cut back by 5 bases and J by 2 bases. Germline loops: CDR1 MNHNY, CDR2 SVGAGI (reference sequence). The length of the CDR3 is 15 residues.

The chain has TRBV15 and TRBJ1-3, with no clear D. Trimming took off 0 bases at V and 0 bases at J, with 9 bases between the two ends. The CDR3 runs 16 residues. CDR1 LNHNV and CDR2 YYDKDF come from the germline V gene (reference sequence). CDR3 coding DNA: TGTGCCACCAGCAGAGATCTAGACCTCTCTGGAAACACCATATATTTT. Translating gives CATSRDLDLSGNTIYF.

V gene TRBV6-5 combines with J gene TRBJ2-7, with TRBD1 as a possible D gene (6 bases). Germline V gives CDR1 MNHEY, CDR2 SVGAGI. This CDR3 is built from 13 residues. Trimming took off 5 bases at V and 6 bases at J, with 14 bases between the two ends. The CDR3 DNA is TGTGCCAGCAGTACTAGAAGGGGGAGCGAGCAGTACTTC. Its protein is CASSTRRGSEQYF.

The rearrangement joins TRBV2 to TRBJ1-1; possibly TRBD1 for D (6 bases). The CDR3 contains 16 residues. Germline V gene lookup returns CDR1 SNHLY and CDR2 FYNNEI. V was pared by 1 base and J by 1 base, with 13 bases between. CDR3 coding DNA: TGTGCCAGCAGTGAAGTGGGGGCTTGGAGGAACACTGAAGCTTTCTTT. Protein sequence: CASSEVGAWRNTEAFF. Supplemented by reference TRBV2 and TRBJ1-1, the full variable domain reads EPEVTQTPSHQVTQMGQEVILRCVPISNHLYFYWYRQILGQKVEFLVSFYNNEISEKSEIFDDQFSVERPDGSNFTLKIRSTKLEDSAMYFCASSEVGAWRNTEAFFGQGTRLTVV.

The rearrangement joins TRBV11-2 to TRBJ2-7, with D possibly TRBD1 on 6 matching bases. The CDR3 spans 14 residues. V lost 4 bases, J lost 3 bases, and 13 bases lay in between. Germline values: CDR1 SGHAT, CDR2 FQNNGV. CDR3 loop: CASSSFPRGYEQYF. The CDR3 nucleotides read TGTGCCAGCAGCTCTTTCCCCAGGGGCTACGAGCAGTACTTC.

The chain links TRBV19 to TRBJ1-5, with 10 bases lining up with TRBD1. Trimming took 4 bases from V and 4 from J; bases not matched to a gene: 13. CDR1 and CDR2 (germline): LNHDA, SQIVND (reference sequence). CDR3 size: 18 residues. The CDR3 is CASSRPSGTGVGNQPQHF. The CDR3 coding sequence is TGTGCCAGTAGTAGGCCATCCGGGACAGGGGTTGGTAATCAGCCCCAGCATTTT. The variable domain in full, with the rest retrieved from reference TRBV19 and TRBJ1-5, is DGGITQSPKYLFRKEGQNVTLSCEQNLNHDAMYWYRQDPGQGLRLIYYSQIVNDFQKGDIAEGYSVSREKKESFPLTVTSAQKNPTAFYLCASSRPSGTGVGNQPQHFGDGTRLSIL.

This rearrangement joins TRBV4-1 to TRBJ2-7; perhaps TRBD2 as D (7 bases). The CDR3 extends over 16 amino acids. V was cut by 0 bases and J by 2 bases, with 14 bases left in between. Germline CDR1 MGHRA, CDR2 YSYEKL. The CDR3 bases are TGCGCCAGCAGCCAAGAAAGGGGGGGACCCCCCTACGAGCAGTACTTC. It codes for CASSQERGGPPYEQYF.

The CDR3 protein is CASQKNTEAFF. CDR3 bases: TGTGCCAGTCAAAAGAACACTGAAGCTTTCTTT. This sequence joins TRBV27 and TRBJ1-1; the D is unclear. CDR1 and CDR2 (germline): MNHEY, SMNVEV (reference sequence). This CDR3 spans 11 amino acids. Trimming pared 9 bases from V and 1 base from J, leaving 6 bases between.

The CDR3 here is CASSFSGTGVYGYTF. CDR3 DNA sequence: TGTGCCAGCAGTTTTTCCGGGACAGGGGTCTATGGCTACACCTTC. This chain connects TRBV28 to TRBJ1-2; 10 bases align to TRBD1. The V gene's germline CDR1 is MDHEN and CDR2 SYDVKM. Losses at the gene ends were 3 bases for V and 4 bases for J; bases not matched to a gene: 5. This CDR3 has 15 residues.

V is TRBV27 and J is TRBJ1-1; D not certain. The V end was cut by 5 bases, the J end by 1 base, with 8 bases between. From germline, CDR1 is MNHEY and CDR2 SMNVEV (reference sequence). The CDR3 is 13 residues long. CDR3 region: CASSRPGNTEAFF. CDR3 in DNA: TGTGCCAGCAGTCGACCGGGGAACACTGAAGCTTTCTTT.

V and J are TRBV18 and TRBJ1-2, with D possibly being TRBD1 (5 bases). Germline loops: CDR1 KGHSH, CDR2 LQKENI. CDR3 length equals 13 residues. V was cut by 2 bases and J by 3 bases, with 7 bases left in between. The CDR3 loop reads CASSPSRDYGYTF. The CDR3 DNA follows: TGTGCCAGCTCACCAAGCAGGGACTATGGCTACACCTTC. Looking up the rest from reference TRBV18 and TRBJ1-2 gives the full variable domain: NAGVMQNPRHLVRRRGQEARLRCSPMKGHSHVYWYRQLPEEGLKFMVYLQKENIIDESGMPKERFSAEFPKEGPSILRIQQVVRGDSAAYFCASSPSRDYGYTFGSGTRLTVV.

The V gene is TRBV9, the J gene TRBJ2-2; D not certain. CDR3 size: 14 residues. Germline V lookup: CDR1 SGDLS, CDR2 YYNGEE. The V end lost 1 base, the J end lost 5 bases, and 9 bases lay between the germline ends. Here the CDR3 reads CASSVLWATGELFF. The CDR3, as DNA: TGTGCCAGCAGCGTATTGTGGGCAACCGGGGAGCTGTTTTTT.

The V gene is TRBV11-3, the J gene TRBJ2-3; D is possibly TRBD1 or TRBD2 (5 bases each). The V end lost 1 base, the J end lost 10 bases, and 18 bases lay between the germline ends. Germline CDR1 SGHNT, CDR2 YENEEA. The CDR3 length is 15 residues. As DNA, the CDR3 is TGTGCCAGCAGCTTAGGGGGGTTGGGATCCCATTCGCAGTATTTT. Translating it yields CASSLGGLGSHSQYF.

This clone was detected once. The rearrangement uses TRBV21-1 and TRBJ2-7. TRBV21-1 is designated a pseudogene. CDR3 length: 14 amino acids. CDR3 in amino acids: CASSLGPAHYEQYF. The CDR3, as DNA: TGTGCCAGCAGTTTAGGGCCGGCACATTACGAGCAGTACTTC.

This clone was detected only once. The rearrangement uses TRBV5-1 and TRBJ2-1; possibly TRBD2 for D (6 bases). Germline CDR1 and CDR2: SGHRS and YFSETQ. With 4 bases removed from V and 6 bases from J, the gap between germline ends came to 14 bases. This CDR3 comprises 14 residues. The CDR3 here is CASSQEGAVNEQFF. Here the CDR3 DNA reads TGCGCCAGCAGCCAGGAGGGAGCAGTCAATGAGCAGTTCTTC.

This clone was detected a few times. The V gene is TRBV6-6, the J gene TRBJ2-1; D is tentatively TRBD1 or TRBD2 (5 bases each). The germline gives CDR1 MNHNY, CDR2 SVGAGI (reference sequence). Trimming removed 6 bases at V and 6 bases at J, with 12 bases between. The CDR3 spans 13 residues. The CDR3 spells CASRSGTSNEQFF. Here the CDR3 DNA reads TGTGCCAGCAGATCCGGGACGAGCAATGAGCAGTTCTTC.

This sequence joins TRBV19 and TRBJ1-2, with D tentatively TRBD1 (6 bases). Per the germline V gene, CDR1 is LNHDA and CDR2 is SQIVND (reference sequence). Trimming stripped 5 bases from V and 6 bases from J, with 19 bases between. The CDR3 sequence is 15 residues long. CDR3 protein: CASSLDRGGANGYTF. CDR3 DNA sequence: TGTGCCAGTAGTTTGGACCGAGGGGGGGCGAATGGCTACACCTTC.

In this sample, this clone turned up once. The rearrangement links TRBV2 to TRBJ1-4, with no clear D. The V end lost 3 bases, the J end lost 8 bases, and 10 bases lay between the germline ends. The CDR3 loop spans 13 amino acids. Germline V CDR1 and CDR2: SNHLY, FYNNEI. This CDR3 is CASSEAISEKLFF. CDR3 sequence (DNA): TGTGCCAGCAGTGAGGCGATCTCCGAAAAACTGTTTTTT.